One and the same sample provided the 2 T cell receptor beta chains below, sequenced in a study of T cell responses to AZD1222 COVID-19 vaccine. The protocol was immunoSEQ multiplex PCR, while the TCRdb copy is restricted to in-frame clones and leaves out a portion. The sample gives more than 100,000 clones, 93% of which show up once; approximately 5.4% is in the top ten. The source was peripheral blood, collected on day 0 of AZD1222 vaccination. The receptors come from an adult in good health.

The chain joins TRBV7-9 to TRBJ2-1, with 10 nucleotides matching TRBD2. J was trimmed by 8 bases and V by 5 bases; bases with no gene match: 6. The CDR3 sequence is 14 residues long. CDR1 SEHNR and CDR2 FQNEAQ come from the germline V gene (reference sequence). The CDR3 coding sequence is TGTGCCAGCAGCCCAGTAGCGGGGGGCCATGAGCAGTTCTTC. This encodes CASSPVAGGHEQFF.

The gene calls are TRBV9 and TRBJ1-1; 8 positions match TRBD1. Germline V gene sequence: CDR1 SGDLS, CDR2 YYNGEE. The V and J ends lost 6 bases and 1 base, in that order; junction bases with no gene match: 5. CDR3 length: 14 amino acids. The CDR3 here is CASNRGAGNTEAFF. The CDR3 bases are TGTGCCAGCAACAGGGGGGCCGGGAACACTGAAGCTTTCTTT. The variable domain in full, completed from reference TRBV9 and TRBJ1-1, reads DSGVTQTPKHLITATGQRVTLRCSPRSGDLSVYWYQQSLDQGLQFLIQYYNGEERAKGNILERFSAQQFPDLHSELNLSSLELGDSALYFCASNRGAGNTEAFFGQGTRLTVV.